This TCR beta chain was sequenced for a study of patients and donors after allogeneic stem cell transplantation. TCRdb fed the RT-PCR reads into MiXCR, producing one record per CDR3 protein. This table holds 200,000 to 250,000 distinct CDR3 sequences, 13% to 15% found once. Trimming removed 1 base at V and 3 bases at J, with 19 bases between. Germline-derived CDR1 and CDR2 are GTSNPN and SVGIG (reference sequence). The CDR3 has 16 amino acids. Sequencing was performed on blood, either unsorted or a sorted T cell fraction (not recorded which). The origin of this receptor is a human donor who was either an allogeneic HSCT recipient or a stem cell or donor lymphocyte infusion donor (not recorded which). It is not recorded whose cells these are; they may come from a transplant donor. The chain carries TRBV30 and TRBJ2-7, with unresolved D. This CDR3 reads CAWSALGLAVRYEQYF. CDR3 coding DNA: TGTGCCTGGAGTGCCTTGGGCTTGGCGGTTCGCTACGAGCAGTACTTC.